This entry lists 22 T cell receptor beta chains sequenced from one sample in a study of Graves' ophthalmopathy and Graves' hyperthyroidism. RNA transcripts were the template, and TCR beta CDR3 regions were amplified from them. The workflow started with a first-round RT-PCR run with HTBI primers and then moved on to a second-round multiplex PCR. TCRdb processed the multiplex PCR reads anew with MiXCR; each CDR3 protein has one entry. The sample lists hundreds of thousands of distinct CDR3 sequences; around a fifth were seen once. Sequenced sample: peripheral blood. The receptors come from a woman younger than 30 with stable Graves' hyperthyroidism. Some clones in this sample may be carry-over from other donors' samples.

This clonotype was counted a few times. The rearrangement links TRBV10-3 to TRBJ1-5, with 9 nucleotides matching TRBD1. The CDR3 totals 13 residues. Germline assignment: CDR1 ENHRY and CDR2 SYGVKD. The trim removed 6 bases at V and 6 bases at J, leaving 3 bases unmatched. The DNA of the CDR3 is TGTGCCATCAGGGGACAGGGAGGTCAGCCCCAGCATTTT. Translating it yields CAIRGQGGQPQHF.

At least ten counts were recorded for this clonotype. The V call is TRBV30, the J call TRBJ1-5; D possibly corresponds to TRBD1 (5 bases). V lost 0 bases to trimming and J lost 7 bases, with 13 bases between them. Germline lookup yields CDR1 GTSNPN and CDR2 SVGIG (reference sequence). The CDR3 length is 14 residues. CDR3 sequence: CAWSVRRGGQPQHF. The DNA for the CDR3 is TGTGCCTGGAGTGTAAGAAGGGGTGGACAGCCCCAGCATTTT.

This clonotype was recorded at least ten times. The V call is TRBV5-1, the J call TRBJ2-7, with D perhaps matching TRBD1 (5 bases). The germline CDR1 and CDR2 sequences are SGHRS and YFSETQ. V was pared by 0 bases and J by 4 bases, with 8 bases between. The CDR3 has 13 amino acids. The CDR3 sequence: CASSLVQDYEQYF. CDR3 coding DNA: TGCGCCAGCAGCTTGGTACAGGATTACGAGCAGTACTTC.

This clonotype was recorded at least ten times. The chain combines TRBV4-1 with TRBJ1-5, with D tentatively TRBD1 (5 bases). This CDR3 has 14 residues. Between the trimmed V and J ends, which lost 6 bases and 3 bases, there was a span of 12 bases. The germline V gene has CDR1 MGHRA and CDR2 YSYEKL. CDR3 in DNA: TGCGCCAGCAGGCCCCAGGGTGCCAATCAGCCCCAGCATTTT. Protein product: CASRPQGANQPQHF.

This clonotype appeared many times. The J gene is TRBJ1-2, the V gene TRBV15, with D maybe TRBD1 (5 bases). V was trimmed by 11 bases and J by 4 bases, leaving 20 bases between them. Per the germline V gene, CDR1 is LNHNV and CDR2 is YYDKDF (reference sequence). The CDR3 is made up of 14 amino acids. The CDR3 is CASSSRDPSYGYTF. The CDR3 nucleotides are TGTGCCTCCTCCTCGCGGGACCCGAGCTATGGCTACACCTTC.

This clonotype was found many times. The V call is TRBV6-5, the J call TRBJ2-7; 7 nucleotides line up with TRBD1. The trim removed 6 bases at V and 6 bases at J, leaving 17 bases unmatched. The germline CDR1 and CDR2 sequences are MNHEY and SVGAGI. This CDR3 has 16 residues. The CDR3: CASRYTGAALSGEQYF. The CDR3 bases are TGTGCCAGCAGATACACAGGGGCCGCCTTATCCGGCGAGCAGTACTTC.

This clonotype was observed at least ten times. This chain joins TRBV6-5 and TRBJ2-7; TRBD1 aligns across 8 bases. V shed 2 bases, J shed 2 bases, and the junction held 11 bases outside the gene matches. The CDR3 is 17 amino acids. Per germline, CDR1 MNHEY and CDR2 SVGAGI. CDR3 sequence (DNA): TGTGCCAGCAGTTACCGCGGGCGCGGGACAGGACCCTACGAGCAGTACTTC. It codes for CASSYRGRGTGPYEQYF.

This clonotype was observed many times. The V gene is TRBV6-5, the J gene TRBJ2-7; no clear D. There are 14 residues in the CDR3. V gave up 0 bases and J gave up 5 bases, with 11 bases separating them. CDR1 and CDR2 from the germline V gene are MNHEY and SVGAGI. The CDR3 sequence is CASSYSSRRDEQYF. The CDR3 DNA reads TGTGCCAGCAGTTACTCGAGTCGTCGGGACGAGCAGTACTTC.

The chain joins TRBV4-1 to TRBJ2-7; D gene uncertain. The CDR3 runs to 14 residues. From germline, CDR1 is MGHRA and CDR2 YSYEKL. Trimming cost V 5 bases and J 6 bases, with 17 bases left between them. The DNA for the CDR3 is TGCGCCAGCAGCAAGACTGCCGCCCCTCTCGAGCAGTACTTC. It specifies CASSKTAAPLEQYF.

The genes are TRBV20-1 and TRBJ2-7, with D tentatively TRBD2 (6 bases). Germline CDR1 is DFQATT and CDR2 is SNEGSKA (reference sequence). The V end lost 7 bases, the J end lost 3 bases, and 16 bases lay between the germline ends. The CDR3 covers 13 residues. The CDR3 sequence is CSVPTGGYYEQYF. CDR3 coding DNA: TGCAGTGTACCGACTGGGGGGTACTACGAGCAGTACTTC.

This clonotype was counted only a few times. In this CDR3 the conserved last residue, phenylalanine or tryptophan, is missing, so a read error is likely. The chain has TRBV19 and TRBJ2-5; D gene unclear. V lost 4 bases, J lost 5 bases, and 11 bases lay in between. The CDR3 spans 13 residues. Germline loops: CDR1 LNHDA, CDR2 SQIVND (reference sequence). The CDR3 coding sequence is TGTGCCAGTAGTACCCTCTCCTTGGAGACCCAGTACTCC. Translation gives CASSTLSLETQYS.

The table lists this clonotype with many counts. The genes are TRBV12-3 or TRBV12-4 and TRBJ1-1; TRBD1 is a possible D gene (5 bases). V gave up 7 bases and J gave up 3 bases, with 21 bases separating them. The CDR3 covers 16 residues. The CDR3 sequence is CASTCFAGPRDTEAFF. DNA for the CDR3: TGTGCCAGCACGTGCTTTGCGGGACCCCGGGACACTGAAGCTTTCTTT.

The V call is TRBV6-2 or TRBV6-3, the J call TRBJ2-5; D not certain. CDR3 length equals 13 residues. Trimming pared 8 bases from V and 4 bases from J, leaving 14 bases between. Germline CDR1 MNHEY, CDR2 SVGEGT. The CDR3 loop is CASRFGIGETQYF. The CDR3 nucleotides are TGTGCCAGCCGTTTTGGGATTGGAGAGACCCAGTACTTC.

The table lists this clonotype with many counts. V and J are TRBV2 and TRBJ2-5, with D perhaps TRBD2 (5 bases). Germline CDR1 and CDR2: SNHLY and FYNNEI. The CDR3 totals 15 residues. With 6 bases removed from V and 1 base from J, the gap between germline ends came to 15 bases. The CDR3 DNA sequence: TGTGCCAGCAGGGTCGAGCGGACGGCCCAAGAGACCCAGTACTTC. It encodes CASRVERTAQETQYF.

This clonotype was detected a few times. A single base is all that separates this from a far larger clone, so a read error is likely. No conserved phenylalanine or tryptophan ends this CDR3, so it is likely a read error. Here the CDR3 DNA reads TGTGCCAGCAGCTTAGTGGGTCAGCCCCAGCATTCT. Protein product: CASSLVGQPQHS. The rearrangement joins TRBV7-2 to TRBJ1-5; unclear D gene. Between the trimmed V and J ends, which lost 1 base and 6 bases, there was a span of 4 bases. Germline V CDR1 and CDR2: SGHTA, FQGNSA. The CDR3 length is 12 residues.

This clonotype was seen repeatedly, ten times or more. The V call is TRBV27, the J call TRBJ2-2; D unclear. V lost 2 bases to trimming and J lost 2 bases, with 6 bases between them. CDR1 and CDR2 (germline): MNHEY, SMNVEV (reference sequence). CDR3 size: 14 residues. DNA of the CDR3: TGTGCCAGCAGTTTAGAAGTTAACACCGGGGAGCTGTTTTTT. Its protein product is CASSLEVNTGELFF.

This clonotype was counted only a few times. This chain connects TRBV4-1 to TRBJ2-2; tentatively, D is TRBD1 (6 bases). V lost 0 bases to trimming and J lost 5 bases, with 13 bases between them. This CDR3 region has 16 residues. The germline gives CDR1 MGHRA, CDR2 YSYEKL. DNA of the CDR3: TGCGCCAGCAGCCAAGATGCCGCAGGGGTGACCGGGGAGCTGTTTTTT. Amino acids: CASSQDAAGVTGELFF.

J is TRBJ2-7 and V is TRBV11-1; 13 nucleotides match TRBD2. CDR3 length: 19 amino acids. The junction had 13 bases not matched to a gene; V was cut back by 3 bases and J by 2 bases. Germline CDR1 is SGHAT and CDR2 is FQDESV (reference sequence). As DNA, the CDR3 is TGTGCCAGCAGCTTTTCCGGGACTAGCGGGGAGAAGGGTCCCTACGAGCAGTACTTC. It codes for CASSFSGTSGEKGPYEQYF.

In this sample, this clonotype turned up a few times. The V and J genes are TRBV12-3 or TRBV12-4 and TRBJ1-6; 10 bases align to TRBD1. The trim removed 5 bases at V and 1 base at J, leaving 2 bases unmatched. CDR3 size: 16 residues. Here the CDR3 reads CASSADRGSYNSPLHF. CDR3 bases: TGTGCCAGCAGTGCGGACAGGGGGTCCTATAATTCACCCCTCCACTTT.

Ten or more counts support this clonotype. This rearrangement joins TRBV6-5 to TRBJ1-6; D unresolved. This CDR3 is built from 16 residues. Germline lookup yields CDR1 MNHEY and CDR2 SVGAGI. Trimming removed 0 bases at V and 3 bases at J, with 9 bases between. This chain's CDR3 is CASSYSILIYNSPLHF. The CDR3 DNA reads as TGTGCCAGCAGTTACTCGATCCTGATCTATAATTCACCCCTCCACTTT.

V gene TRBV3-1 combines with J gene TRBJ2-5; no reliable D call. Trimming removed 0 bases from V and 5 bases from J, with 13 bases in between. The germline CDR1 and CDR2 sequences are LGHDT and YNNKEL (reference sequence). The CDR3 has 15 amino acids. DNA for the CDR3: TGTGCCAGCAGCCAAGATACTCGCGCTGGGGAGACCCAGTACTTC. Translation gives CASSQDTRAGETQYF.

The chain uses TRBV4-1 and TRBJ2-7; D might be TRBD2 (6 bases). Germline V gives CDR1 MGHRA, CDR2 YSYEKL. This CDR3 is built from 17 residues. V shed 1 base and J shed 2 bases, with 18 bases lying between them. This CDR3 is CASSQAPRGSGPYEQYF. The CDR3 DNA reads as TGCGCCAGCAGCCAAGCGCCCCGGGGGTCAGGACCCTACGAGCAGTACTTC.